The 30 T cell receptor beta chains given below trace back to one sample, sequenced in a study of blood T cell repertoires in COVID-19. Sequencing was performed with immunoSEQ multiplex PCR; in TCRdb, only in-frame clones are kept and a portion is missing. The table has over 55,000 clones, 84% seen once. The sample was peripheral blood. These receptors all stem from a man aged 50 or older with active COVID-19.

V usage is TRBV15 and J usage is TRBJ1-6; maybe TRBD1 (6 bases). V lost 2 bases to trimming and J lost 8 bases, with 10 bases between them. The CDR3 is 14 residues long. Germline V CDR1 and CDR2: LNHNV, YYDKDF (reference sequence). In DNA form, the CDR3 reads TGTGCCACCAGCAGAAGGACAGTGGATTCACCCCTCCACTTT. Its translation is CATSRRTVDSPLHF.

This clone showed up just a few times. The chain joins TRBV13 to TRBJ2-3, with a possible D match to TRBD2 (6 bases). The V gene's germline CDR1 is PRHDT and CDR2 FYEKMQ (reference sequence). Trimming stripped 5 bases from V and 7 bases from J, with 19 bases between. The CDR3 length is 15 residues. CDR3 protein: CASSLGRREKNTQYF. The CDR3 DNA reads TGTGCCAGCAGCCTGGGGCGGCGGGAAAAAAATACGCAGTATTTT. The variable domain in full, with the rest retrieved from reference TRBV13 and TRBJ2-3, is AAGVIQSPRHLIKEKRETATLKCYPIPRHDTVYWYQQGPGQDPQFLISFYEKMQSDKGSIPDRFSAQQFSDYHSELNMSSLELGDSALYFCASSLGRREKNTQYFGPGTRLTVL.

The CDR3 DNA follows: TGTGCCAGCAGCTTAGTAGCAAAGGGGGGGATGAGCAATCAGCCCCAGCATTTT. Translated: CASSLVAKGGMSNQPQHF. This sequence joins TRBV11-3 and TRBJ1-5; TRBD1 might be the D (6 bases). CDR3 length: 18 amino acids. The germline V and J ends were trimmed by 1 base and 1 base, with 17 bases remaining between them. CDR1 and CDR2 (germline): SGHNT, YENEEA.

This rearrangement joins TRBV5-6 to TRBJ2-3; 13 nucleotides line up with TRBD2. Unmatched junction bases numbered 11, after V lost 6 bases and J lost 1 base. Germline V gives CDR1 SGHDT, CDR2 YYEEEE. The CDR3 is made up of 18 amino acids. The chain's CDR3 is CASKRGTSGIVGTDTQYF. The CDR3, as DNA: TGTGCCAGCAAACGGGGGACTAGCGGGATAGTTGGCACAGATACGCAGTATTTT.

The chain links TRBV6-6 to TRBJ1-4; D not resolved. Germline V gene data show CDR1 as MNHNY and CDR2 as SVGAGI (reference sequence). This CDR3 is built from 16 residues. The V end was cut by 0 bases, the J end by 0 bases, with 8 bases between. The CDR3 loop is CASSYSITATNEKLFF. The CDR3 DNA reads TGTGCCAGCAGTTACTCCATCACAGCAACTAATGAAAAACTGTTTTTT.

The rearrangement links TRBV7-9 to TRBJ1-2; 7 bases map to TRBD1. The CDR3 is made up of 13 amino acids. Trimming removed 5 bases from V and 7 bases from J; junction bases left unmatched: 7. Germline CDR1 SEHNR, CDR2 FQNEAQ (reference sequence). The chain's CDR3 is CASSPYSGGGYTF. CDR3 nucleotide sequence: TGTGCCAGCAGCCCTTACTCAGGGGGTGGCTACACCTTC.

The CDR3 reads CASTPGQGGPQHF. CDR3 coding DNA: TGTGCCAGCACCCCGGGACAGGGAGGGCCCCAGCATTTT. V usage is TRBV27 and J usage is TRBJ1-5; TRBD1 matches 9 bases. CDR1 is MNHEY and CDR2 is SMNVEV in the germline V gene (reference sequence). CDR3 length: 13 residues. J lost 9 bases, V lost 7 bases, and 7 bases had no gene match.

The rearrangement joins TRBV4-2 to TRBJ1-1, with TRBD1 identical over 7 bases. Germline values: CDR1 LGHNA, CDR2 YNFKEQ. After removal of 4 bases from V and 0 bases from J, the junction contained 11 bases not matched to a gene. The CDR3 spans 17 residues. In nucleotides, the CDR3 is TGTGCCAGCAGCCTAGAACAACAGGGGAGGTTGAACACTGAAGCTTTCTTT. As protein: CASSLEQQGRLNTEAFF.

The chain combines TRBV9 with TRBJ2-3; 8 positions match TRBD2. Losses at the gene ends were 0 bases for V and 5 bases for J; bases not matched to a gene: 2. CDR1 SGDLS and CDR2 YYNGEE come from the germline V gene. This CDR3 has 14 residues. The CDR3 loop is CASSVAGGRDTQYF. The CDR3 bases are TGTGCCAGCAGCGTAGCGGGAGGGAGAGATACGCAGTATTTT.

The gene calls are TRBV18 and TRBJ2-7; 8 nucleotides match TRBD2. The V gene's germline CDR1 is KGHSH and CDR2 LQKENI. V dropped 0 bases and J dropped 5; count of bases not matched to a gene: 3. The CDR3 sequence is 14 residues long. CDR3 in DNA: TGTGCCAGCTCACCACCGACTAGCGTAAACGAGCAGTACTTC. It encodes CASSPPTSVNEQYF.

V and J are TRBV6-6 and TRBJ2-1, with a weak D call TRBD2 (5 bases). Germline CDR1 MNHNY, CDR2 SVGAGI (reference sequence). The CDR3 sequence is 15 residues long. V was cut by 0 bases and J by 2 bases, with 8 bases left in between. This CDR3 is CASSYSAEPYNEQFF. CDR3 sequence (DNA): TGTGCCAGCAGTTACTCAGCGGAGCCCTACAATGAGCAGTTCTTC.

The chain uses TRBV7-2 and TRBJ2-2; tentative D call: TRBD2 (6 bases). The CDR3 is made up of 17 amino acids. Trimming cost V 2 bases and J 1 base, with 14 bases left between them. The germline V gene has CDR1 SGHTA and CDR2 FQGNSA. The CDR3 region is CASSLNGGAGNTGELFF. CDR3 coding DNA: TGTGCCAGCAGCTTAAATGGGGGAGCGGGGAACACCGGGGAGCTGTTTTTT.

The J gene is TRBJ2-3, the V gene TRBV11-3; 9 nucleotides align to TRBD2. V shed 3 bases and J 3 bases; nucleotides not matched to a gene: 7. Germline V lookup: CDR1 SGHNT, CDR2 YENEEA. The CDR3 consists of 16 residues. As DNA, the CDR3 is TGTGCCAGCAGCTTCTCCGGACTAGCGAGTACAGATACGCAGTATTTT. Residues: CASSFSGLASTDTQYF.

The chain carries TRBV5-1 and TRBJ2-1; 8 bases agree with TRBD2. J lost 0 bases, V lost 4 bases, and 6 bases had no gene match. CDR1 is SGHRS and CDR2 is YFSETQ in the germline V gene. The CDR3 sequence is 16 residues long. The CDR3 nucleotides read TGCGCCAGCAGCCCAACGAGCGGGAGCTCCTACAATGAGCAGTTCTTC. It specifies CASSPTSGSSYNEQFF.

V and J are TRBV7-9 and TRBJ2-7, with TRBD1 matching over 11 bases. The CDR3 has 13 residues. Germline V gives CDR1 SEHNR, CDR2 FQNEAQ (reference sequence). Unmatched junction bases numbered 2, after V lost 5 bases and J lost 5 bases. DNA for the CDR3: TGTGCCAGCAGCCGGACAGGGGGCAACGAGCAGTACTTC. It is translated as CASSRTGGNEQYF.

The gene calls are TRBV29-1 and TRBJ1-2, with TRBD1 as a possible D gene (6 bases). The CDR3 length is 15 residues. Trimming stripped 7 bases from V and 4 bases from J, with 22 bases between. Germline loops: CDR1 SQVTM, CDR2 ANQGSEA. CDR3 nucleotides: TGCAGCGCTACTGGTCTTGGGGGCTCTGGCTATGGCTACACCTTC. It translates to CSATGLGGSGYGYTF. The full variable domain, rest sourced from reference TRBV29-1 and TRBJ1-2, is SAVISQKPSRDICQRGTSLTIQCQVDSQVTMMFWYRQQPGQSLTLIATANQGSEATYESGFVIDKFPISRPNLTFSTLTVSNMSPEDSSIYLCSATGLGGSGYGYTFGSGTRLTVV.

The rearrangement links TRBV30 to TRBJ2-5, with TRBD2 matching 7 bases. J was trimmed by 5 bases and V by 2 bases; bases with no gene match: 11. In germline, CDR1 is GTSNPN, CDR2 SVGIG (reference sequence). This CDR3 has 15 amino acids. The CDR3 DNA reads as TGTGCCTGGAGTATCATTCCGGGTAGCGGGGAGACCCAGTACTTC. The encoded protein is CAWSIIPGSGETQYF.

The CDR3 region is CASSTRQGATDGYTF. CDR3 nucleotides: TGTGCCAGCAGTACCCGACAGGGGGCAACGGATGGCTACACCTTC. The chain is built from TRBV6-5 and TRBJ1-2; 10 bases are shared with TRBD1. Germline V gene data show CDR1 as MNHEY and CDR2 as SVGAGI. The CDR3 contains 15 residues. With V trimmed by 5 bases and J by 6 bases, 9 bases remained unmatched.

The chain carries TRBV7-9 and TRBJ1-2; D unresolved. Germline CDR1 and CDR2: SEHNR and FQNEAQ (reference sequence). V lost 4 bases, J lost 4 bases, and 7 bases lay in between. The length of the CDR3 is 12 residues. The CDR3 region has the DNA TGTGCCAGCAGCTCAGAGGGCTATGGCTACACCTTC. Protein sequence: CASSSEGYGYTF.

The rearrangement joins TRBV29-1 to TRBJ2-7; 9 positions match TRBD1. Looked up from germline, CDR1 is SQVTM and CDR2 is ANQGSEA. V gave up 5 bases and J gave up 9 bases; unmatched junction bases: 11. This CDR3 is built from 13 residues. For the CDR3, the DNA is TGCAGCGTTTCGCCGGGACAGGGCTTTGGGCAGTACTTC. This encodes CSVSPGQGFGQYF.

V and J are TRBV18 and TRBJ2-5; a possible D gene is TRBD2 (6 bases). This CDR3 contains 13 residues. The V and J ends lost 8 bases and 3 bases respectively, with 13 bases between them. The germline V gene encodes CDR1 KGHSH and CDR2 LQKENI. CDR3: CASNRDLEETQYF. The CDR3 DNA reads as TGTGCCAGCAACCGGGACTTGGAAGAGACCCAGTACTTC.

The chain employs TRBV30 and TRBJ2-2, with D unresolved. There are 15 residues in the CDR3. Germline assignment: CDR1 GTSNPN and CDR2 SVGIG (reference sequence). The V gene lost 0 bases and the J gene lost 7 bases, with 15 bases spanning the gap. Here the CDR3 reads CAWSVIARSDGELFF. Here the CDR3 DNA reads TGTGCCTGGAGTGTAATTGCTCGAAGCGACGGGGAGCTGTTTTTT.

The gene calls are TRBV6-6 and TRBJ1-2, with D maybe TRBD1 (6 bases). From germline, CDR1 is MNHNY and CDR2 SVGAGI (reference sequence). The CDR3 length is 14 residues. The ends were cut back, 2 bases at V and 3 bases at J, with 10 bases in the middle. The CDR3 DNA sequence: TGTGCCAGCAGTTACCGGTCAGGGGACTATGGCTACACCTTC. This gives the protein CASSYRSGDYGYTF.

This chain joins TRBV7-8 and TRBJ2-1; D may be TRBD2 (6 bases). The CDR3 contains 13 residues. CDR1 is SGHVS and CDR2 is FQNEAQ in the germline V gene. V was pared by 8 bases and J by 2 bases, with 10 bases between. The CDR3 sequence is CASLGLPYNEQFF. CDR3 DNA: TGTGCCAGCTTGGGACTGCCCTACAATGAGCAGTTCTTC.

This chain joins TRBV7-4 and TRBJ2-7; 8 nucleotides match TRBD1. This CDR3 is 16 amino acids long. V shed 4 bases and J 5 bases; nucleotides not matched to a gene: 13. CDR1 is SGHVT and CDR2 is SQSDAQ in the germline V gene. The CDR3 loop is CASSSSLPGQDHEQYF. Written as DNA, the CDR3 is TGTGCCAGCAGCTCATCCCTCCCGGGACAGGACCACGAGCAGTACTTC.

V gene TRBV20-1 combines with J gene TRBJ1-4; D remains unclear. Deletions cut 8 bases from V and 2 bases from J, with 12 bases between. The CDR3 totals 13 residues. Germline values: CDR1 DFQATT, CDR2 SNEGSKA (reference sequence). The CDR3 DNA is TGCAGTACAAGTGCTGAGACTAATGAAAAACTGTTTTTT. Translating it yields CSTSAETNEKLFF.

Here the CDR3 reads CASSDTGFRSEQFF. The CDR3 coding sequence is TGTGCCAGCAGCGACACAGGGTTCAGGAGTGAGCAGTTCTTC. This chain uses TRBV9 with TRBJ2-1; D is perhaps TRBD1 (6 bases). The CDR3 totals 14 residues. Germline V gene sequence: CDR1 SGDLS, CDR2 YYNGEE. The V end lost 3 bases, the J end lost 9 bases, and 16 bases lay between the germline ends. Variable domain in full (rest from reference TRBV9 and TRBJ2-1): DSGVTQTPKHLITATGQRVTLRCSPRSGDLSVYWYQQSLDQGLQFLIQYYNGEERAKGNILERFSAQQFPDLHSELNLSSLELGDSALYFCASSDTGFRSEQFFGPGTRLTVL.

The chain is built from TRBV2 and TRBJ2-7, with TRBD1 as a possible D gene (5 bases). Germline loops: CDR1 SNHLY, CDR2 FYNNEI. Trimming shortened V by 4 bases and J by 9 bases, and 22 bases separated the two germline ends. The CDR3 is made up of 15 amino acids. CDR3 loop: CASSVRSSGGAGQYF. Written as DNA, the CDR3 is TGTGCCAGCAGTGTTAGATCGAGTGGTGGGGCCGGGCAGTACTTC.

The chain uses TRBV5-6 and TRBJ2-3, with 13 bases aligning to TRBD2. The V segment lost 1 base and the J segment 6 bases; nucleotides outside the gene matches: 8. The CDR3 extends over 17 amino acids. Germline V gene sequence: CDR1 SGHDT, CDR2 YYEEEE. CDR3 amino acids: CASSLILTSGGVDTQYF. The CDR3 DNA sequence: TGTGCCAGCAGCTTGATACTAACTAGCGGGGGGGTGGATACGCAGTATTTT.

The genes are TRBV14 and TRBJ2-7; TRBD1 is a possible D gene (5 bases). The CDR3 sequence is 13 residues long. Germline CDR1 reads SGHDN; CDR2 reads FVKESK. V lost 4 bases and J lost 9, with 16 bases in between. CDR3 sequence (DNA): TGTGCCAGCAGCCGCATAGATCAGGGTTGGCAGTACTTC. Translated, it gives CASSRIDQGWQYF.